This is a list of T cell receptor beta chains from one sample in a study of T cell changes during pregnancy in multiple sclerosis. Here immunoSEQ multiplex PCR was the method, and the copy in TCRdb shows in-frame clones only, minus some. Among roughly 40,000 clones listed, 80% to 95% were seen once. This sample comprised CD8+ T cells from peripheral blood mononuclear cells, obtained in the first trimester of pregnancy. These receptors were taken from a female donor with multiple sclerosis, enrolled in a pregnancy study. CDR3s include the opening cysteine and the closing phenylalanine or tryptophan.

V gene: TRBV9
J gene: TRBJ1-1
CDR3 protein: CASSNYRDSGTEAFF

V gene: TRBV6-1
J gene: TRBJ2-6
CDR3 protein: CATQTGEAHVLTF

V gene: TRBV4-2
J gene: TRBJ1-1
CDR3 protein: CASSPRTENTEAFF

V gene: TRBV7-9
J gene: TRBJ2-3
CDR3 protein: CASSFGPSTDTQYF

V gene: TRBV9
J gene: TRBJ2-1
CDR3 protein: CASSPPGGSSYNEQFF

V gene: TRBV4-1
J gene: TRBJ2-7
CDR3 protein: CASSQAGGGEQYF

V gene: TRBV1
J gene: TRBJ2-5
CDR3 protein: CTSSQEIGERETQYF

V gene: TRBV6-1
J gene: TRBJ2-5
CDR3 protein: CAGGAGGWETQYF

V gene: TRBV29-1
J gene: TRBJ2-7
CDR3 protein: CSVVSGTGLYEQYF

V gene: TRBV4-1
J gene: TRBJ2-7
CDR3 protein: CASSQVLYGSSYEQYF

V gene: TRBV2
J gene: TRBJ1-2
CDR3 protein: CASSEFDGTEYGYTF

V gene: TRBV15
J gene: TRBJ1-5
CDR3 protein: CATSRDPQGVNANQPQHF

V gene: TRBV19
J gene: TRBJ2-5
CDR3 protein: CASSIGYQTGEGETQYF

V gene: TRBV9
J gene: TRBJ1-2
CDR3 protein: CASSVVREADGYTF

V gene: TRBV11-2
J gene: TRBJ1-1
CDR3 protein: CASSLVWTGRAEAFF

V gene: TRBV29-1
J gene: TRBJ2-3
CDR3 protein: CSVRTGDRDTQYF

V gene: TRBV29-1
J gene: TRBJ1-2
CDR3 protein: CSVKGQTGYTF

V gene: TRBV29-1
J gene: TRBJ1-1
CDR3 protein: CSEAGYVAFF

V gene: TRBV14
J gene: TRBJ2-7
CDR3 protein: CASGVTGNEQYF

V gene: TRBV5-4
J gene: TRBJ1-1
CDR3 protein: CASTLSDRATEAFF

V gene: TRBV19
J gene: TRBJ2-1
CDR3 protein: CASITPGSQQFF

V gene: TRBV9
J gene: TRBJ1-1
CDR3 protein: CASSVVSNTEAFF

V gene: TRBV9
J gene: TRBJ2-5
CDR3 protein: CASSVEDAAETQYF

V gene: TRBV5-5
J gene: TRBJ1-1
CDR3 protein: CASSFGPNTEAFF

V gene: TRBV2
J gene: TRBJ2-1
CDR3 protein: CASSEAGTSGGRGNEQFF

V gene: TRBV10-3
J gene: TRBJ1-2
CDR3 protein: CAISESSGFGYTF

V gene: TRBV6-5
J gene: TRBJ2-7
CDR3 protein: CASSYSSEQYF

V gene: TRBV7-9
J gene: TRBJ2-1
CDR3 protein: CASSLSGHGVRVAEQFF

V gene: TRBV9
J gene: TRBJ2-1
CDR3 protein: CASSASGTTYNEQFF

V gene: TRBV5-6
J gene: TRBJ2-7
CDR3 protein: CASSLGTMGSRF

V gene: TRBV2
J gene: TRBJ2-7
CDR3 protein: CASTWTGASYEQYF

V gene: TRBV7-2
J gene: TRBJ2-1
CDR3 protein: CASSLQGGEQFF

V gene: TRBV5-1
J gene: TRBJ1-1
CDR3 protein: CASREGQVVIGDTEAFF

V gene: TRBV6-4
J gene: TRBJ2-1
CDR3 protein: CASSDSPSGGYNEQFF

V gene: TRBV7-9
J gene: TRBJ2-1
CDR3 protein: CASSPPDSNYNEQFF

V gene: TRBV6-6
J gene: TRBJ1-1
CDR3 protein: CASIQQVNTEAFF

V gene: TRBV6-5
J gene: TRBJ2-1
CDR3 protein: CASTLGEGSHNEQFF

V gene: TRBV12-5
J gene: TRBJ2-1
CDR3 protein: CASGLAGGNEQFF

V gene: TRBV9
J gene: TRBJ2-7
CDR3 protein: CASSVDPTYEQYF

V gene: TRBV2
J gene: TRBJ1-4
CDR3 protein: CASRRQGGEKLFF

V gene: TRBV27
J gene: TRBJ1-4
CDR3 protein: CASSWEQGTNEKLFF

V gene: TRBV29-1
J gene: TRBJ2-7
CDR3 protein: CSALGLISVSSYEQYF

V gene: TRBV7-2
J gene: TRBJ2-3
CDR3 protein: CASSTKPGLAVLGADTQYF

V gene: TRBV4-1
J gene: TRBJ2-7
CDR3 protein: CASSQDKGVRHEQYF

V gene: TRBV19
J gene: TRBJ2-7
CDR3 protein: CASSMGDSSYEQYF

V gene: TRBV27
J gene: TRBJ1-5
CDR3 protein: CASSLSGAEGGGQPQHF

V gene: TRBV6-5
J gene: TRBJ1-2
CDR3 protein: CASSFTGGSTGYTF

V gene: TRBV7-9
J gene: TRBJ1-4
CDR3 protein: CASSLGGSNEKLFF

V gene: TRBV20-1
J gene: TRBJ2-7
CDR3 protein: CSARGREQYF

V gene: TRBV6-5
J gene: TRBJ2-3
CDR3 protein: CASSRGDTQYF

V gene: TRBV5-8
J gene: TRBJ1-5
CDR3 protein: CASSFPGTTNQPQHF

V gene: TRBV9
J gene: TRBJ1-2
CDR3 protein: CASNLLGTDGYTF

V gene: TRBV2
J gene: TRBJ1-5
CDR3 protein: CASSETGIGNQPQHF

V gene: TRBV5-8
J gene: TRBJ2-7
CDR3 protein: CASSPGQNYEQYF